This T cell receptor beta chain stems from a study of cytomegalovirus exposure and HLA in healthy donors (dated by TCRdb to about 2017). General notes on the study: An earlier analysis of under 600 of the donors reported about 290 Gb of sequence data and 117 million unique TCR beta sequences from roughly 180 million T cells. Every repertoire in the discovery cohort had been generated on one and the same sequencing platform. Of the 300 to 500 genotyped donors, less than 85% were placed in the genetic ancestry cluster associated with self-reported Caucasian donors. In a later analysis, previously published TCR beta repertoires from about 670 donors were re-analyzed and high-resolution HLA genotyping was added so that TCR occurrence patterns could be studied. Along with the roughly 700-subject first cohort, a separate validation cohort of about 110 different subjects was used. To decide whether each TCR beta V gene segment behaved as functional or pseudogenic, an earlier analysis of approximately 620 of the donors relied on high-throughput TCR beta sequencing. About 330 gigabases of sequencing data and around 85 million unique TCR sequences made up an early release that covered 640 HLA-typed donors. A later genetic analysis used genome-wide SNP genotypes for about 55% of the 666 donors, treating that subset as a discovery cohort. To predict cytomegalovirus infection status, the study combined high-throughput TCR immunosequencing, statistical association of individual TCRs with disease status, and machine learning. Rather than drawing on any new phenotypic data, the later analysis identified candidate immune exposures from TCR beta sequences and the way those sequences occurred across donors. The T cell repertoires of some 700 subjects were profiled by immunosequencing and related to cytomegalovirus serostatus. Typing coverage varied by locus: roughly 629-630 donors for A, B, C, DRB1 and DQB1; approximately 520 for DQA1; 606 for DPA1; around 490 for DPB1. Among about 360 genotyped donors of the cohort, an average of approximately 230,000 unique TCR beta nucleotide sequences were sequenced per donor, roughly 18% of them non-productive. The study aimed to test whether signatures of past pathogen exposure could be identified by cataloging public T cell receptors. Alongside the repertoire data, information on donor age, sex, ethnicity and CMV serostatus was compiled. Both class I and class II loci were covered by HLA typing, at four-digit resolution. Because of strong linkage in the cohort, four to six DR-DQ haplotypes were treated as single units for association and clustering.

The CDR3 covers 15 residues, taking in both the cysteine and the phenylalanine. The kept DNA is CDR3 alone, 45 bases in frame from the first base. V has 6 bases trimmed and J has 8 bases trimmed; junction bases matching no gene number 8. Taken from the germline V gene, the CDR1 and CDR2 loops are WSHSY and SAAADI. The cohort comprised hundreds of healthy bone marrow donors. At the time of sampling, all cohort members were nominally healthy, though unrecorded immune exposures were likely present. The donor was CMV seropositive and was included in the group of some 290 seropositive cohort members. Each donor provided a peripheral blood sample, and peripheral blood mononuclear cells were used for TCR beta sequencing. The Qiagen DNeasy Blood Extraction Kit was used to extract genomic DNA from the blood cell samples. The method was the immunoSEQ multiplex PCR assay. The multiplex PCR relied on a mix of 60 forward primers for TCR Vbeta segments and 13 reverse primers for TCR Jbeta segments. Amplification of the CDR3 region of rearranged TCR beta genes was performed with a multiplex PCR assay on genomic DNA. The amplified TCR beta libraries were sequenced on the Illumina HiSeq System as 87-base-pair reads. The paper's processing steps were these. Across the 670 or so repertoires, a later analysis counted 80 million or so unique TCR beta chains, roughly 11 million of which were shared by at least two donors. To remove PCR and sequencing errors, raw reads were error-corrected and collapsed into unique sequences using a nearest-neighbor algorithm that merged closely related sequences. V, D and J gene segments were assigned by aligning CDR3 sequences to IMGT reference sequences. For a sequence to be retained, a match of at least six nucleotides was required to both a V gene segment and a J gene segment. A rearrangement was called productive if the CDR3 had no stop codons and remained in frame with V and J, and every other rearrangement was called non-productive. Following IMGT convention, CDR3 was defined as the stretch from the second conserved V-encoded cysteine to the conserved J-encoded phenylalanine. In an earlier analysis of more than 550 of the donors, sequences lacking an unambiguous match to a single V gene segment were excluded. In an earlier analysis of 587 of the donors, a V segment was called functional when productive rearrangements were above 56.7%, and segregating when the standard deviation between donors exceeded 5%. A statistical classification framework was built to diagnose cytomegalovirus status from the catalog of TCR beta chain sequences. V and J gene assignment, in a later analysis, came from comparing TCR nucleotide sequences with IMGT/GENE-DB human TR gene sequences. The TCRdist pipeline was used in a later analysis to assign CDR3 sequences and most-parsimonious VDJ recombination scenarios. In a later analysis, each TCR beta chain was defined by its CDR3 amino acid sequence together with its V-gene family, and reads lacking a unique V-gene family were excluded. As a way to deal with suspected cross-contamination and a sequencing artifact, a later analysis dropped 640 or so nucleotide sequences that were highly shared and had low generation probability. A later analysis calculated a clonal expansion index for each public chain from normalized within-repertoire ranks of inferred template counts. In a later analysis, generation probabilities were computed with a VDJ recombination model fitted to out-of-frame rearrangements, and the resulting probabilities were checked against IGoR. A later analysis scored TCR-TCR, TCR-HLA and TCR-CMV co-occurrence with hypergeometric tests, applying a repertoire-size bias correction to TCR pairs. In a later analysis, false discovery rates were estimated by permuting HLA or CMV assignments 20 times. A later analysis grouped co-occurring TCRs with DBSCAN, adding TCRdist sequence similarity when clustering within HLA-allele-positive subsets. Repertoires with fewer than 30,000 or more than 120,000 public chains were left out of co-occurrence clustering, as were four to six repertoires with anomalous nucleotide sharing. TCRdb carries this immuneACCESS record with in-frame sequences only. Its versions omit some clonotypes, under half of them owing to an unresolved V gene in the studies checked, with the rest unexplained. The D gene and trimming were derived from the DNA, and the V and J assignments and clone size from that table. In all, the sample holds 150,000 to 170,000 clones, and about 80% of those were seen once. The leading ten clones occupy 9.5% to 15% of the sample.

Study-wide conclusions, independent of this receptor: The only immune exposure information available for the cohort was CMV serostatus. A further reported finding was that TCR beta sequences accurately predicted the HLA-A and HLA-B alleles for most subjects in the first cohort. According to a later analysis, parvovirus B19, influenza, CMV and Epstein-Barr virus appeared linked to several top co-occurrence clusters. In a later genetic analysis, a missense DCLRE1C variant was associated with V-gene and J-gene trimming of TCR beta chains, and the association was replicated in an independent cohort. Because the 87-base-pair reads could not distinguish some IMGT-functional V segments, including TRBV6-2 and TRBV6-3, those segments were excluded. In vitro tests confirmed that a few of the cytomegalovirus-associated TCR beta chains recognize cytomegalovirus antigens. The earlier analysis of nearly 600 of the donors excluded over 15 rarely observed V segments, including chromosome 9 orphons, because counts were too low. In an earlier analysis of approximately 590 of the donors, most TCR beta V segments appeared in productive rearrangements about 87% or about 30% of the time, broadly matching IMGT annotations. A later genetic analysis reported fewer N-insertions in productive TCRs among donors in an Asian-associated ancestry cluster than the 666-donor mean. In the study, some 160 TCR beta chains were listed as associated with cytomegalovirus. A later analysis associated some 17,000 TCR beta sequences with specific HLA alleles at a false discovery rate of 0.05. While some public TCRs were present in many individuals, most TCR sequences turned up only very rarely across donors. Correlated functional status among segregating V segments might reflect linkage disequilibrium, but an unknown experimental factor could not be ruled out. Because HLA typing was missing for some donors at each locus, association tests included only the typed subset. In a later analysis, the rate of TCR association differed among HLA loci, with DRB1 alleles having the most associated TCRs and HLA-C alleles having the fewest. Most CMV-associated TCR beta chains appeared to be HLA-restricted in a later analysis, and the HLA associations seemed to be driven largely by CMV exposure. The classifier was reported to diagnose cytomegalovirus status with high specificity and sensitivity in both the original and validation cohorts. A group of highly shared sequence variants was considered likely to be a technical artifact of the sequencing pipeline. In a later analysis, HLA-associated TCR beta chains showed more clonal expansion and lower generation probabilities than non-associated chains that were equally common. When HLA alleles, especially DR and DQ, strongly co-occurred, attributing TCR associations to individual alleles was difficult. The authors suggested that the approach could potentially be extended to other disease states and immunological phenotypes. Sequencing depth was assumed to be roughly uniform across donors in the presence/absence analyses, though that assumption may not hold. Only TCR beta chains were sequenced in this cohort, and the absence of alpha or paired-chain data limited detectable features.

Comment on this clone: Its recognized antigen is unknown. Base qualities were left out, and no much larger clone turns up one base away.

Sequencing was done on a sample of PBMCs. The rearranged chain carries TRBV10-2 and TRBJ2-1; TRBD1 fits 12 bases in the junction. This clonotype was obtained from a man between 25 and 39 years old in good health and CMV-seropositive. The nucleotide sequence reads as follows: TGCGCCAGCAGCGCCGGGACAGGGGGCTTCGATGAGCAGTTCTTC. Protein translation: CASSAGTGGFDEQFF.